This entry describes one TCR beta chain. TCRdb keeps only in-frame clones here, not all; method: immunoSEQ multiplex PCR. The sample consists of some 150,000 clones, around four fifths of them appearing once. The data stem from a study of blood T cell repertoires in COVID-19. Participants' own reports of clinical history determined their cohort assignment. Sample: PBMCs or T cells enriched from blood (not recorded which). The origin of this receptor is a woman between 35 and 50 years old who had recovered from COVID-19.

The CDR3 DNA is TGCGCCAGCAGCCACCGGGGAGCGGGAGGGATCACAGATACGCAGTATTTT. As protein: CASSHRGAGGITDTQYF. The chain links TRBV5-1 to TRBJ2-3, with 10 positions matching TRBD2. Germline V lookup: CDR1 SGHRS, CDR2 YFSETQ. CDR3 size: 17 residues. V gave up 4 bases and J gave up 2 bases; unmatched junction bases: 10.